One TCR beta chain is described in this entry. A much larger clone differs by one base, so this may be a read error. The sample originates from a study of regulatory T cells in long-lasting Graves disease. As for time point: newly diagnosed GD, antithyroid drugs for less than 3 months. Isolated PBMC RNA provided the starting material for the TCR library. This CDR3 region has 16 residues. V dropped 0 bases and J dropped 7; count of bases not matched to a gene: 15. CDR1 is DFQATT and CDR2 is SNEGSKA in the germline V gene (reference sequence). Through Arm-PCR of CDR3 regions and iRepertoire HTBI primers, TCR beta libraries were built. TCRdb ran MiXCR on the multiplex PCR reads and lists one entry per CDR3 protein. The sample shows more than 300,000 distinct CDR3 sequences, 12% of them seen only once. This same sample was also part of a study on T cells in Graves' hyperthyroidism and ophthalmopathy. This second study says: Absence of ophthalmopathy progression within 18 months defined stable Graves' hyperthyroidism.

The material sequenced was peripheral blood mononuclear cells (PBMCs), taken at new diagnosis, from a patient treated with antithyroid drugs. The chain combines TRBV20-1 with TRBJ2-7; 7 nucleotides match TRBD1. The source of this sequence is a woman aged 18-29 years with Graves disease. CDR3 in DNA: TGCAGTGCTAGAGAGAGGGACAGAACTTATTACAATGAGCAGTACTTC. The encoded protein is CSARERDRTYYNEQYF.